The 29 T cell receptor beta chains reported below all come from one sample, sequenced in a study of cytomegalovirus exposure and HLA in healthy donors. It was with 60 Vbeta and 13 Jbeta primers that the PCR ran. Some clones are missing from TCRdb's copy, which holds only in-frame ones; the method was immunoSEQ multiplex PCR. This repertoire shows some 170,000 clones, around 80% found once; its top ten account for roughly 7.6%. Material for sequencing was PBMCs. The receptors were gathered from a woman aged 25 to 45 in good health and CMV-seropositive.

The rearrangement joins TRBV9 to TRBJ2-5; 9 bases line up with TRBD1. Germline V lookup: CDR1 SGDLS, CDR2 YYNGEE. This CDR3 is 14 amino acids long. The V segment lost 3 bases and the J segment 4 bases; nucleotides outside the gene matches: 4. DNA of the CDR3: TGTGCCAGCAGCGAAGGGACAGGGTCAGAGACCCAGTACTTC. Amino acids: CASSEGTGSETQYF.

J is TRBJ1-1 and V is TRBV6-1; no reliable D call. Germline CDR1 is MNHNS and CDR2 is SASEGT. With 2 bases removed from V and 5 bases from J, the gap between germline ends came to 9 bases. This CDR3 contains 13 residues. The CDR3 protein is CASSEQTVTEAFF. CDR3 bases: TGTGCCAGCAGTGAACAAACAGTAACTGAAGCTTTCTTT.

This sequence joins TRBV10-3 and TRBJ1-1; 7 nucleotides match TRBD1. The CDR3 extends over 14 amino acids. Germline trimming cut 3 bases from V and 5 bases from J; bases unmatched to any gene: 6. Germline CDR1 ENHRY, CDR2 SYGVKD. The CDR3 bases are TGTGCCATCAGTGATGAACGACAGGGAACTGAAGCTTTCTTT. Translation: CAISDERQGTEAFF.

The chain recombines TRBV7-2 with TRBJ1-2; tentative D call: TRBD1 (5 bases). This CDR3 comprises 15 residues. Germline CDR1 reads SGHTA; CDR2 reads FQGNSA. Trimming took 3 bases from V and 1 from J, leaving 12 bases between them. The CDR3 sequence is CASSFYGGINYGYTF. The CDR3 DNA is TGTGCCAGCAGCTTTTATGGGGGGATTAACTATGGCTACACCTTC.

CDR3 in DNA: TGTGCCAGCAGCGGCGCTCCGGGGGAGCGTGGCTACACCTTC. Its translation is CASSGAPGERGYTF. The chain couples TRBV9 to TRBJ1-2, with a tentative D call TRBD1 (5 bases). The CDR3 totals 14 residues. Germline CDR1 SGDLS, CDR2 YYNGEE. V lost 3 bases and J 7 bases, leaving 16 bases between the germline ends.

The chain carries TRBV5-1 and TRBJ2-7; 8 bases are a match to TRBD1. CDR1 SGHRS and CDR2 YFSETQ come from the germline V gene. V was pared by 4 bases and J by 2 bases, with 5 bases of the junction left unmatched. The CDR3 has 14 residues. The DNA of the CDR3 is TGCGCCAGCAGCCCCTGGACAGGGACCTACGAGCAGTACTTC. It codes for CASSPWTGTYEQYF.

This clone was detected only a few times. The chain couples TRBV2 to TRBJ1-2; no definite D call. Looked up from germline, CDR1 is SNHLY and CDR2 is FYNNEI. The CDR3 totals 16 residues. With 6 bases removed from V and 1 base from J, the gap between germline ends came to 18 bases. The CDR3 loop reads CASSPARQGFNYGYTF. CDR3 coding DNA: TGTGCCAGCAGCCCAGCCAGGCAAGGTTTTAACTATGGCTACACCTTC.

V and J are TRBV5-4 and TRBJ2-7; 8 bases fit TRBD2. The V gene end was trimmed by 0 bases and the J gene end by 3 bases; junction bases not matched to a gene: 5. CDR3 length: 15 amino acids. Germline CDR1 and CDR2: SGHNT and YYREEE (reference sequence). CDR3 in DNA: TGTGCCAGCAGCTTGGTAGGTAGCGGGAACTACGAGCAGTACTTC. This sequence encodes CASSLVGSGNYEQYF.

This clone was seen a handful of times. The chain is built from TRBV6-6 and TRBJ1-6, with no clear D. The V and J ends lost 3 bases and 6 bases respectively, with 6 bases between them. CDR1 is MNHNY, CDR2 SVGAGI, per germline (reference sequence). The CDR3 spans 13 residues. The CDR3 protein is CASSYPLNSPLHF. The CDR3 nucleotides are TGTGCCAGCAGTTATCCCCTTAATTCACCCCTCCACTTT.

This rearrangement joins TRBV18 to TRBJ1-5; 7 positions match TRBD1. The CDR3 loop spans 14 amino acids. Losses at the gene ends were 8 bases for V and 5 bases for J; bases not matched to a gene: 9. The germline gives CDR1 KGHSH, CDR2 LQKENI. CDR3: CASTTGLGDQPQHF. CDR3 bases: TGTGCCAGCACGACAGGGTTGGGTGATCAGCCCCAGCATTTT.

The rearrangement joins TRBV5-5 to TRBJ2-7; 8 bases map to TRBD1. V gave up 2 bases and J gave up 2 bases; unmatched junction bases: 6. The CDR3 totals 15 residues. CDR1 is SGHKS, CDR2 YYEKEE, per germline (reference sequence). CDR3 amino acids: CASSFSTGVPYEQYF. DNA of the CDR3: TGTGCCAGCAGCTTCTCGACAGGGGTACCCTACGAGCAGTACTTC.

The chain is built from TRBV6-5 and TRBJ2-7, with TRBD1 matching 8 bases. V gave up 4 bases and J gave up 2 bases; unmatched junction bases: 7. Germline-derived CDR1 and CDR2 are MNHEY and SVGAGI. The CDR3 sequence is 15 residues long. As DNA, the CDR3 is TGTGCCAGCAGTTTCCTCGGACAGGGCCCCTACGAGCAGTACTTC. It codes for CASSFLGQGPYEQYF.

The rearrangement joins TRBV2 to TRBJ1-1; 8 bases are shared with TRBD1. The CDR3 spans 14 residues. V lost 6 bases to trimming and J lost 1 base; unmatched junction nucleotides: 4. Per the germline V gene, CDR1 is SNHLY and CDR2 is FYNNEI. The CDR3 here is CASRGGQANTEAFF. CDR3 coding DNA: TGTGCCAGCAGGGGGGGACAGGCGAACACTGAAGCTTTCTTT.

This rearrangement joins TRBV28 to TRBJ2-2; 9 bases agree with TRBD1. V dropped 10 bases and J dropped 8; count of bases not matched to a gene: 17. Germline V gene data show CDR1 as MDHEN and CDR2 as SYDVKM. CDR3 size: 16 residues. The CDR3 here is CATTTFPGQGEGELFF. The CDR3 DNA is TGTGCCACCACCACCTTCCCGGGACAGGGTGAGGGGGAGCTGTTTTTT.

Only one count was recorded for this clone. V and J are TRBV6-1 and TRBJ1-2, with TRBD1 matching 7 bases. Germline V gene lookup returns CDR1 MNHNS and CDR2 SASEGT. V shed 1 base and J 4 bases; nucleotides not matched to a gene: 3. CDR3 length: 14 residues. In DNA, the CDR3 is TGTGCCAGCAGTGAAGGACAGGGTACCTATGGCTACACCTTC. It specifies CASSEGQGTYGYTF.

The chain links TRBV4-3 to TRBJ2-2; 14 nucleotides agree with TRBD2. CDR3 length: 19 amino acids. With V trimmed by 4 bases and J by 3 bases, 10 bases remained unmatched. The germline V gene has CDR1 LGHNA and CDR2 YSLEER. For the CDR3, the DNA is TGCGCCAGCAGCCGCCGGACTAGCGGGGGGCCCACGTACACCGGGGAGCTGTTTTTT. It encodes CASSRRTSGGPTYTGELFF.

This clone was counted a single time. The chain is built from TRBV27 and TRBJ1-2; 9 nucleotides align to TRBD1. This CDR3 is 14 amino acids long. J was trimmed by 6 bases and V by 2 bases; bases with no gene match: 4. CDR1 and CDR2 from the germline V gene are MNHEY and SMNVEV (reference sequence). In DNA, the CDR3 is TGTGCCAGCAGTTTAGACAGGGGGTATAATGGCTACACCTTC. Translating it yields CASSLDRGYNGYTF.

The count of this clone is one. The CDR3 reads CASHISRVQTQYF. The CDR3 DNA reads TGTGCCAGCCATATTAGCAGGGTGCAGACCCAGTACTTC. V and J are TRBV18 and TRBJ2-5; a possible D gene is TRBD1 (5 bases). Germline values: CDR1 KGHSH, CDR2 LQKENI. V was clipped by 8 bases and J by 6 bases, with 16 bases between them. This CDR3 is 13 amino acids long.

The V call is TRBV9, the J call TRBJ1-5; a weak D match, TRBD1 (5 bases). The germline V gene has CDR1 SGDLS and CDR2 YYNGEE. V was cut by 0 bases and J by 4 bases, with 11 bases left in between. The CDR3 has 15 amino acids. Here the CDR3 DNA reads TGTGCCAGCAGCGTAGCGGCAGGGAAAAATCAGCCCCAGCATTTT. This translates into CASSVAAGKNQPQHF.

CDR3 loop: CASSSYRDRGPAPGYTF. In DNA form, the CDR3 reads TGTGCCAGCAGCTCTTACCGGGACAGGGGGCCGGCGCCGGGCTACACCTTC. The V gene is TRBV7-2, the J gene TRBJ1-2, with TRBD1 matching 12 bases. Trimming removed 4 bases from V and 8 bases from J; junction bases left unmatched: 14. This CDR3 is 17 amino acids long. Looked up from germline, CDR1 is SGHTA and CDR2 is FQGNSA.

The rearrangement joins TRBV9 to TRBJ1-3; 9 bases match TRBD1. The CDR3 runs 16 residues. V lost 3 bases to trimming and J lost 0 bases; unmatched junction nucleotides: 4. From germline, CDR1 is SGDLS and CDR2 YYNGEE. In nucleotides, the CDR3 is TGTGCCAGCAGCGCAGCGACAGGGGGCTCTGGAAACACCATATATTTT. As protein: CASSAATGGSGNTIYF.

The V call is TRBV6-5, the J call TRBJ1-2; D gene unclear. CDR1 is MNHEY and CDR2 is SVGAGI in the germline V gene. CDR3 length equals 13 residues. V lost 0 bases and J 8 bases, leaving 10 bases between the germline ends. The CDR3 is CASSYSYREGYTF. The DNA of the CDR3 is TGTGCCAGCAGTTACTCATACAGAGAGGGCTACACCTTC.

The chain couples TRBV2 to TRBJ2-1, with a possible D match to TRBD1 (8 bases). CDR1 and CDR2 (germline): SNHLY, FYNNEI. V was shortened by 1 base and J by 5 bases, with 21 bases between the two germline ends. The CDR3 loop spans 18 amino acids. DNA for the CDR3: TGTGCCAGCAGTGAAGTGCTTCCGGACAGGGAGGGGGACAATGAGCAGTTCTTC. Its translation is CASSEVLPDREGDNEQFF.

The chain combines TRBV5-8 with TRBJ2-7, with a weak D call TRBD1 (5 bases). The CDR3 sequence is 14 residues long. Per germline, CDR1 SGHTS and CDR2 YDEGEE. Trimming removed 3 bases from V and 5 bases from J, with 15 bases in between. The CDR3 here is CASSYDKGRDEQYF. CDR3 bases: TGTGCCAGCAGCTACGACAAGGGGCGCGACGAGCAGTACTTC.

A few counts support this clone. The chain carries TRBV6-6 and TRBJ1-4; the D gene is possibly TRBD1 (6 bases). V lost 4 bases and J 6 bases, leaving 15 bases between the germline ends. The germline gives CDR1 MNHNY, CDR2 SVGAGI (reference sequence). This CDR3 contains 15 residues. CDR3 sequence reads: CASSSDRTRDEKLFF. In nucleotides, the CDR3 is TGTGCCAGCAGTTCCGACAGGACGCGTGATGAAAAACTGTTTTTT.

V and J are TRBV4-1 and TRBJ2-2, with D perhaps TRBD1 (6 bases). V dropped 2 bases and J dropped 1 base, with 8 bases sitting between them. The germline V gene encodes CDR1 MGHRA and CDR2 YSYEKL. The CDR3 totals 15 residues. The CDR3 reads CASSQRTENTGELFF. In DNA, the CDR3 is TGCGCCAGCAGCCAACGGACAGAGAACACCGGGGAGCTGTTTTTT.

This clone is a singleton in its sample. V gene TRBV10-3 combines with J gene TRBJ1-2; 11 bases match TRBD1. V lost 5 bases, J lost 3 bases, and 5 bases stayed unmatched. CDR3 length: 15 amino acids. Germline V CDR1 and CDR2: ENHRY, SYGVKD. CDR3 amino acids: CAISWTGGKDYGYTF. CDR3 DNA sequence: TGTGCCATCAGTTGGACAGGGGGCAAGGACTATGGCTACACCTTC.

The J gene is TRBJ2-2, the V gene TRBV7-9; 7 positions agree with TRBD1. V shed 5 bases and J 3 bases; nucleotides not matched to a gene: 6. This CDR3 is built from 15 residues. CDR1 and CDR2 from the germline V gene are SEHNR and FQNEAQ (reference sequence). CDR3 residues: CASSLLDRHTGELFF. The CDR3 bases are TGTGCCAGCAGCCTCCTGGACAGGCACACCGGGGAGCTGTTTTTT.

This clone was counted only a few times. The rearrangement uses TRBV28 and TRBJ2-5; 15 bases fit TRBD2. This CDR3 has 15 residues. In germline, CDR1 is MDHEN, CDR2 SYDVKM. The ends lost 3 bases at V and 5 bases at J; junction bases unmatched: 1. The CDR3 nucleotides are TGTGCCAGCAGTTTGGGACTAGCGGGGGGCGAGACCCAGTACTTC. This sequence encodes CASSLGLAGGETQYF.